The 29 T cell receptor beta chains presented below share a single source sample, sequenced in a study of T cell responses to AZD1222 COVID-19 vaccine. Here immunoSEQ multiplex PCR was the method, and the copy in TCRdb shows in-frame clones only, minus some. The repertoire holds approximately 140,000 clones, with roughly nine tenths as singletons. This material consisted of peripheral blood, taken 28 days after the second AZD1222 dose. The receptors here all came from an adult who received the AZD1222 COVID-19 vaccine.

This clone was detected only a few times. CDR3 protein: CASSPGRHNTEAFF. The DNA of the CDR3 is TGTGCCAGCAGTCCCGGCCGGCACAACACTGAAGCTTTCTTT. This chain links TRBV7-8 with TRBJ1-1, with D hard to call. This CDR3 comprises 14 residues. V dropped 6 bases and J dropped 2 bases, with 13 bases sitting between them. Germline lookup yields CDR1 SGHVS and CDR2 FQNEAQ. The variable domain in full, completed from reference TRBV7-8 and TRBJ1-1, reads GAGVSQSPRYKVAKRGQDVALRCDPISGHVSLFWYQQALGQGPEFLTYFQNEAQLDKSGLPSDRFFAERPEGSVSTLKIQRTQQEDSAVYLCASSPGRHNTEAFFGQGTRLTVV.

The gene calls are TRBV7-2 and TRBJ1-5; D gene unclear. This CDR3 is 15 amino acids long. Germline V gene sequence: CDR1 SGHTA, CDR2 FQGNSA. Trimming took 0 bases from V and 0 from J, leaving 6 bases between them. CDR3 region: CASSLASYSNQPQHF. For the CDR3, the DNA is TGTGCCAGCAGCTTAGCAAGCTATAGCAATCAGCCCCAGCATTTT.

This chain uses TRBV7-2 with TRBJ2-5; perhaps TRBD1 as D (6 bases). Germline assignment: CDR1 SGHTA and CDR2 FQGNSA. The CDR3 runs to 14 residues. V lost 5 bases and J 7 bases, leaving 17 bases between the germline ends. The CDR3 DNA is TGTGCCAGCAGCACCCGACAGGTTACGGGGACCCAGTACTTC. Translating it yields CASSTRQVTGTQYF.

The rearrangement joins TRBV30 to TRBJ2-5; perhaps D is TRBD1 or TRBD2 (5 bases each). Germline V gives CDR1 GTSNPN, CDR2 SVGIG (reference sequence). Trimming took 3 bases from V and 4 from J, leaving 9 bases between them. The CDR3 is made up of 12 amino acids. CDR3 protein: CAWRTRGETQYF. The CDR3 nucleotides read TGTGCCTGGAGGACGAGGGGAGAGACCCAGTACTTC. Full variable domain (missing parts from reference TRBV30 and TRBJ2-5): SQTIHQWPATLVQPVGSPLSLECTVEGTSNPNLYWYRQAAGRGLQLLFYSVGIGQISSEVPQNLSASRPQDRQFILSSKKLLLSDSGFYLCAWRTRGETQYFGPGTRLLVL.

The chain has TRBV11-2 and TRBJ1-1, with D maybe TRBD1 (5 bases). The germline CDR1 and CDR2 sequences are SGHAT and FQNNGV. With 5 bases removed from V and 14 bases from J, the gap between germline ends came to 15 bases. CDR3 size: 11 residues. CDR3 region: CASSQGLWGFF. DNA of the CDR3: TGTGCCAGCAGCCAGGGATTGTGGGGGTTCTTT.

The chain combines TRBV7-9 with TRBJ2-7; D is ambiguous. Trimming removed 5 bases at V and 1 base at J, with 12 bases between. Germline V gene data show CDR1 as SEHNR and CDR2 as FQNEAQ (reference sequence). The CDR3 length is 14 residues. The CDR3 here is CASSPPGNSYEQYF. DNA of the CDR3: TGTGCCAGCAGCCCCCCAGGAAATTCCTACGAGCAGTACTTC.

The V call is TRBV3-1 (or the pseudogene TRBV3-2), the J call TRBJ1-2; unclear D gene. Germline CDR1 LGHDT, CDR2 YNNKEL (reference sequence). V was clipped by 0 bases and J by 8 bases, with 16 bases between them. The CDR3 contains 15 residues. In nucleotides, the CDR3 is TGTGCCAGCAGCCAAGATACTGGTCAGCCCTGGGGCTACACCTTC. This encodes CASSQDTGQPWGYTF.

The chain combines TRBV5-6 with TRBJ2-7, with 11 bases matching TRBD1. The germline V gene has CDR1 SGHDT and CDR2 YYEEEE. The CDR3 has 15 residues. V lost 2 bases and J lost 4; bases outside the gene matches: 5. In DNA form, the CDR3 reads TGTGCCAGCAGCTTATGGACAGGGGGCGGGTACGAGCAGTACTTC. The encoded protein is CASSLWTGGGYEQYF.

The V call is TRBV4-3, the J call TRBJ2-3, with D tentatively TRBD2 (7 bases). The CDR3 loop spans 16 amino acids. V lost 4 bases, J lost 9 bases, and 23 bases lay in between. Germline assignment: CDR1 LGHNA and CDR2 YSLEER. The CDR3 region is CASSPSDGGGPHTQYF. The CDR3, as DNA: TGCGCCAGCAGCCCTTCCGACGGCGGGGGCCCCCACACGCAGTATTTT.

This clone is a singleton in its sample. The V gene is TRBV28, the J gene TRBJ1-2; 12 bases are shared with TRBD1. Germline V gives CDR1 MDHEN, CDR2 SYDVKM. This CDR3 region has 15 residues. With V trimmed by 7 bases and J by 8 bases, 11 bases remained unmatched. Written as DNA, the CDR3 is TGTGCCAGCACCAGGCCGGGACAGGGGGCTTGGGGCTACACCTTC. This gives the protein CASTRPGQGAWGYTF.

This chain joins TRBV3-1 (or the pseudogene TRBV3-2) and TRBJ1-5, with TRBD1 matching 9 bases. V was clipped by 3 bases and J by 7 bases; unmatched bases: 4. The CDR3 is 14 amino acids. The germline V gene has CDR1 LGHDT and CDR2 YNNKEL (reference sequence). CDR3 DNA sequence: TGTGCCAGCAGCCAGGCGACAGGGGGACAGCCCCAGCATTTT. Amino acid sequence: CASSQATGGQPQHF.

The rearrangement links TRBV30 to TRBJ2-2; no firm D call. The germline gives CDR1 GTSNPN, CDR2 SVGIG (reference sequence). Trimming removed 4 bases from V and 9 bases from J, with 9 bases in between. This CDR3 comprises 11 residues. CDR3 in DNA: TGTGCCTGGATGGGGAAGCGGGAGCTGTTTTTT. This codes for CAWMGKRELFF.

The rearrangement uses TRBV5-1 and TRBJ1-2; no firm D call. The CDR3 covers 13 residues. The V gene's germline CDR1 is SGHRS and CDR2 YFSETQ. V was clipped by 1 base and J by 4 bases, with 8 bases between them. For the CDR3, the DNA is TGCGCCAGCAGCTTGAATCGGGGCTATGGCTACACCTTC. Residues: CASSLNRGYGYTF.

The rearrangement joins TRBV5-1 to TRBJ2-1; 9 bases are shared with TRBD2. Germline CDR1 reads SGHRS; CDR2 reads YFSETQ. CDR3 length: 16 residues. J gave up 4 bases and V 3 bases, and 8 bases lay outside the gene matches. The chain's CDR3 is CASSSEGGREYNEQFF. The CDR3 DNA reads as TGCGCCAGCAGCTCGGAGGGCGGGAGGGAATACAATGAGCAGTTCTTC.

The CDR3 nucleotides read TGTGCCAGCAGCCTCAGGGTTGACGGCTACACCTTC. Translation gives CASSLRVDGYTF. V gene TRBV6-6 combines with J gene TRBJ1-2; the D gene is possibly TRBD1 (5 bases). Trimming took off 6 bases at V and 8 bases at J, with 13 bases between the two ends. The germline gives CDR1 MNHNY, CDR2 SVGAGI (reference sequence). This CDR3 has 12 residues.

The chain has TRBV28 and TRBJ1-2; TRBD1 aligns across 9 bases. The CDR3 loop spans 14 amino acids. CDR1 is MDHEN and CDR2 is SYDVKM in the germline V gene. J was trimmed by 8 bases and V by 0 bases; bases with no gene match: 4. CDR3 DNA: TGTGCCAGCAGTTTATGGGGACAGGGACTAGGCTACACCTTC. As protein: CASSLWGQGLGYTF.

This clone was found once. The V and J genes are TRBV15 and TRBJ1-2; D unresolved. The CDR3 contains 12 residues. Germline values: CDR1 LNHNV, CDR2 YYDKDF (reference sequence). The V end was cut by 2 bases, the J end by 0 bases, with 1 base between. The CDR3 coding sequence is TGTGCCACCAGCAGATCTAACTATGGCTACACCTTC. The encoded protein is CATSRSNYGYTF.

V gene TRBV27 combines with J gene TRBJ1-4; D might be TRBD1 (6 bases). This CDR3 region has 16 residues. Between the trimmed V and J ends, which lost 6 bases and 7 bases, there was a span of 21 bases. CDR1 and CDR2 (germline): MNHEY, SMNVEV (reference sequence). CDR3 sequence reads: CASRFRGAGVGEKLFF. DNA for the CDR3: TGTGCCAGCAGATTTAGGGGGGCCGGTGTTGGTGAAAAACTGTTTTTT. The variable domain in full, with the rest retrieved from reference TRBV27 and TRBJ1-4, is EAQVTQNPRYLITVTGKKLTVTCSQNMNHEYMSWYRQDPGLGLRQIYYSMNVEVTDKGDVPEGYKVSRKEKRNFPLILESPSPNQTSLYFCASRFRGAGVGEKLFFGSGTQLSVL.

This clone was recorded once. This chain links TRBV5-4 with TRBJ2-7, with a tentative D call TRBD1 (7 bases). The CDR3 has 14 amino acids. V was clipped by 3 bases and J by 5 bases, with 15 bases between them. From germline, CDR1 is SGHNT and CDR2 YYREEE (reference sequence). This CDR3 reads CASSSGDSFHEQYF. The CDR3 DNA follows: TGTGCCAGCAGCTCGGGGGACAGTTTTCACGAGCAGTACTTC.

The V gene is TRBV6-5, the J gene TRBJ2-3; D perhaps matches TRBD1 (5 bases). The CDR3 sequence is 15 residues long. Trimming stripped 7 bases from V and 2 bases from J, with 16 bases between. Looked up from germline, CDR1 is MNHEY and CDR2 is SVGAGI. CDR3 sequence reads: CASNPDSLNTDTQYF. For the CDR3, the DNA is TGTGCCAGCAATCCAGACAGCCTAAACACAGATACGCAGTATTTT.

The rearrangement joins TRBV19 to TRBJ2-2; no clear D gene. This CDR3 spans 13 amino acids. CDR1 LNHDA and CDR2 SQIVND come from the germline V gene (reference sequence). V was pared by 2 bases and J by 4 bases, with 5 bases between. Written as DNA, the CDR3 is TGTGCCAGTAGTATAACTGTCACCGGGGAGCTGTTTTTT. It codes for CASSITVTGELFF.

This clone was seen only a few times. The chain carries TRBV19 and TRBJ2-2; a weak D match, TRBD2 (5 bases). The germline V gene has CDR1 LNHDA and CDR2 SQIVND (reference sequence). The length of the CDR3 is 11 residues. The V end was cut by 7 bases, the J end by 7 bases, with 7 bases between. The CDR3 protein is CASNGGGELFF. CDR3 nucleotides: TGTGCCAGTAACGGAGGCGGGGAGCTGTTTTTT.

Regarding this clone: This likely comes from a read error, as the CDR3 has no conserved phenylalanine or tryptophan at its end. Because the CDR3's place on the DNA is in doubt, the DNA is left out and the CDR3 is given as listed by TCRdb. The rearrangement links TRBV21-1 to TRBJ1-1; the DNA was not compared with TRBD1, the D call given in the table. TRBV21-1 is reported as a pseudogene. The CDR3 numbers 11 amino acids, ends counted. This CDR3 reads CASSIRFDSKA.

The rearrangement links TRBV5-1 to TRBJ2-7; tentative D call: TRBD2 (7 bases). Germline assignment: CDR1 SGHRS and CDR2 YFSETQ. V was clipped by 7 bases and J by 2 bases, with 19 bases between them. The CDR3 is made up of 15 amino acids. The CDR3 sequence is CASVLSAGATYEQYF. The CDR3 bases are TGCGCCAGCGTATTATCGGCGGGGGCTACCTACGAGCAGTACTTC.

CDR3 sequence (DNA): TGCGCCAGCAGCCAAGAGGCGGCCGGGGGGGAGCAGCCCCAGCATTTT. This sequence encodes CASSQEAAGGEQPQHF. The gene calls are TRBV4-1 and TRBJ1-5; a possible D gene is TRBD1 (5 bases). CDR3 length equals 16 residues. Germline V CDR1 and CDR2: MGHRA, YSYEKL. V shed 0 bases and J shed 7 bases, with 16 bases lying between them.

The chain uses TRBV27 and TRBJ2-5; TRBD1 matches at 9 bases. With V trimmed by 3 bases and J by 5 bases, 7 bases remained unmatched. The CDR3 sequence is 15 residues long. The germline gives CDR1 MNHEY, CDR2 SMNVEV (reference sequence). The CDR3 DNA reads as TGTGCCAGCAGTTTGGACAGGGGTGGGCGGGAGACCCAGTACTTC. Translated: CASSLDRGGRETQYF.

The V call is TRBV18, the J call TRBJ2-2; D tentatively fits TRBD1 or TRBD2 (6 bases each). This CDR3 spans 16 amino acids. Trimming removed 0 bases from V and 4 bases from J, with 12 bases in between. Germline assignment: CDR1 KGHSH and CDR2 LQKENI. The CDR3 DNA sequence: TGTGCCAGCTCACCACCGGGGGGCGCGGGCACCGGGGAGCTGTTTTTT. This sequence encodes CASSPPGGAGTGELFF. The entire variable domain, with the rest obtained from reference TRBV18 and TRBJ2-2, is as follows: NAGVMQNPRHLVRRRGQEARLRCSPMKGHSHVYWYRQLPEEGLKFMVYLQKENIIDESGMPKERFSAEFPKEGPSILRIQQVVRGDSAAYFCASSPPGGAGTGELFFGEGSRLTVL.

The chain links TRBV11-2 to TRBJ1-2, with 8 bases lining up with TRBD1. CDR1 SGHAT and CDR2 FQNNGV come from the germline V gene. CDR3 size: 15 residues. V shed 1 base, J shed 8 bases, and the junction held 9 bases outside the gene matches. The DNA for the CDR3 is TGTGCCAGCAGCTTAGCCTGGACAGGGTCTGGGGGCTACACCTTC. Protein: CASSLAWTGSGGYTF.

V usage is TRBV10-2 and J usage is TRBJ1-1; D is uncertain. Germline CDR1 is WSHSY and CDR2 is SAAADI. This CDR3 region has 12 residues. V was pared by 3 bases and J by 4 bases, with 6 bases between. CDR3 loop: CASSDSLTEAFF. Written as DNA, the CDR3 is TGCGCCAGCAGTGACTCCCTCACTGAAGCTTTCTTT.